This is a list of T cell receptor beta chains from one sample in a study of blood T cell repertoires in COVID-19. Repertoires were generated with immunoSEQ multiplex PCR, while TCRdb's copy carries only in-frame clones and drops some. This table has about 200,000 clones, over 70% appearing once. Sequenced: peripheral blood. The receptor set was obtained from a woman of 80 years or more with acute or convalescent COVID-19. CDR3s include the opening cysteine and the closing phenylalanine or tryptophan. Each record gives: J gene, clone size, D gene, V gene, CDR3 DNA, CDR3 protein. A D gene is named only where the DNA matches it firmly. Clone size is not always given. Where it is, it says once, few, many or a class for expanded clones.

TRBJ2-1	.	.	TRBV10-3	TGTGCCATCAGTGTGGAGGGTGAGCAGTTCTTC	CAISVEGEQFF
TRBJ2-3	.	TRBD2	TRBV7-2	TGTGCCAGCAGCTTAGCGTCCGGACTAGCGGGGCCGGGCACAGATACGCAGTATTTT	CASSLASGLAGPGTDTQYF
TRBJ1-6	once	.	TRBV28	TGTGCCAGCAGTTTAATAGCTCGGGACACAGGACACTTT	CASSLIARDTGHF
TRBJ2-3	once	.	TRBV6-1	TGTGCCAGCAGTGACCGGCCTTCGGGGGGCACAGATACGCAGTATTTT	CASSDRPSGGTDTQYF
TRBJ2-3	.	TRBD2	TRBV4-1	TGCGCCAGCAGCCAAGAACAACTTGGGACTAGCGGGATCGATACGCAGTATTTT	CASSQEQLGTSGIDTQYF
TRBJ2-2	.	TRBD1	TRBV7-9	TGTGCCAGCAGCACCAACGTAGGCAGACAGGGGGCGAACACCGGGGAGCTGTTTTTT	CASSTNVGRQGANTGELFF
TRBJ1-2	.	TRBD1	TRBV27	TGTGCCAGCAGTAACCGGACAGGGGGCAACTATGGCTACACCTTC	CASSNRTGGNYGYTF
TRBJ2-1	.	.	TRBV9	TGTGCCAGCAGCGCTACAGGGACGGGTATTGAGCAGTTCTTC	CASSATGTGIEQFF
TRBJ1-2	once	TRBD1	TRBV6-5	TGTGCCAGCAGCCAGGGGGATCGGTATGGCTACACCTTC	CASSQGDRYGYTF
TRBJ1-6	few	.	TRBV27	TGTGCCAGCACCCCTCAGGTTTCCTATAATTCACCCCTCCACTTT	CASTPQVSYNSPLHF
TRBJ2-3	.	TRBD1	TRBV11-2	TGTGCCAGCAGCTTACGACAGGGCGACGGTACGCAGTATTTT	CASSLRQGDGTQYF
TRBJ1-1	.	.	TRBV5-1	TGCGCCAGCAGCCTACTGAGCGGGAACACTGAAGCTTTCTTT	CASSLLSGNTEAFF
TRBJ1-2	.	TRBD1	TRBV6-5	TGTGCCAGTGTCGACCGAGGGACAGTCTATGGCTACACCTTC	CASVDRGTVYGYTF
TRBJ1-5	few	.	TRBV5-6	TGTGCCAGCAGCTTGTGGGCAGGGGTAAATAGCAATCAGCCCCAGCATTTT	CASSLWAGVNSNQPQHF
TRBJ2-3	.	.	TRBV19	TGTGCCAGTAGTATTTCCCGGACAGCGGCTGATGGTACGCAGTATTTT	CASSISRTAADGTQYF
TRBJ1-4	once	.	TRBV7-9	TGTGCCAGCAGCTTATCTGGACAACTGGGGGAAAAACTGTTTTTT	CASSLSGQLGEKLFF
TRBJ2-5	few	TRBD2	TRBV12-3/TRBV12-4	TGTGCCAGCACGCGGGGGACCCAAGAGACCCAGTACTTC	CASTRGTQETQYF